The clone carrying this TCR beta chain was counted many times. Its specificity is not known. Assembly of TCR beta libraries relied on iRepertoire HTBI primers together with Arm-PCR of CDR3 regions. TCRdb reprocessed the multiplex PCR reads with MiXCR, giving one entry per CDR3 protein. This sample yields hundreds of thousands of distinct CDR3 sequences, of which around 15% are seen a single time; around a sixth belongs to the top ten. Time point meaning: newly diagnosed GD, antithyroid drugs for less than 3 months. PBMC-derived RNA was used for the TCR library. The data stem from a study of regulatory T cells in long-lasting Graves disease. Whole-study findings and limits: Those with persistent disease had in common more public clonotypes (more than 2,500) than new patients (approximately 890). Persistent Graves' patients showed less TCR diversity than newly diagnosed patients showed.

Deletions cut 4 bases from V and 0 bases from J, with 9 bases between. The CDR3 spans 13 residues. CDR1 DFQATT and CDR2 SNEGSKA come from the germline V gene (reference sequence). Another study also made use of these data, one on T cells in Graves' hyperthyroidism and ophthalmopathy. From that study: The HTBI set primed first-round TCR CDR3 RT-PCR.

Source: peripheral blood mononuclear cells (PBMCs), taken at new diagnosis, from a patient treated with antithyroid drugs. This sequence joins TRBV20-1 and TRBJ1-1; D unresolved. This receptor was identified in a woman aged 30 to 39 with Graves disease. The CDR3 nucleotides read TGCAGTGCTACGCTGACCGTGAACACTGAAGCTTTCTTT. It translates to CSATLTVNTEAFF.